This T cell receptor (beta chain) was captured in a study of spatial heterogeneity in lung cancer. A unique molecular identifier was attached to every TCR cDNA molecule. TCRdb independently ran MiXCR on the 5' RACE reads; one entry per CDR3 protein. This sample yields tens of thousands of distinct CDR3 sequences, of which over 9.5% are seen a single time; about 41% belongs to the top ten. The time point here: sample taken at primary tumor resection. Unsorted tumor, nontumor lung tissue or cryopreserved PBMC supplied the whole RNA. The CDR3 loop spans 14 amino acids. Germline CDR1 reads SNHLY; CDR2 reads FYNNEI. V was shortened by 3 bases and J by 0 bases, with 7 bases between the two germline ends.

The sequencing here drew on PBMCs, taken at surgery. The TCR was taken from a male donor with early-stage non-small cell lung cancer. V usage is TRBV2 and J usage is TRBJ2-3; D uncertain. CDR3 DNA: TGTGCCAGCAGTGACAGGCGAAGCACAGATACGCAGTATTTT. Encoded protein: CASSDRRSTDTQYF.